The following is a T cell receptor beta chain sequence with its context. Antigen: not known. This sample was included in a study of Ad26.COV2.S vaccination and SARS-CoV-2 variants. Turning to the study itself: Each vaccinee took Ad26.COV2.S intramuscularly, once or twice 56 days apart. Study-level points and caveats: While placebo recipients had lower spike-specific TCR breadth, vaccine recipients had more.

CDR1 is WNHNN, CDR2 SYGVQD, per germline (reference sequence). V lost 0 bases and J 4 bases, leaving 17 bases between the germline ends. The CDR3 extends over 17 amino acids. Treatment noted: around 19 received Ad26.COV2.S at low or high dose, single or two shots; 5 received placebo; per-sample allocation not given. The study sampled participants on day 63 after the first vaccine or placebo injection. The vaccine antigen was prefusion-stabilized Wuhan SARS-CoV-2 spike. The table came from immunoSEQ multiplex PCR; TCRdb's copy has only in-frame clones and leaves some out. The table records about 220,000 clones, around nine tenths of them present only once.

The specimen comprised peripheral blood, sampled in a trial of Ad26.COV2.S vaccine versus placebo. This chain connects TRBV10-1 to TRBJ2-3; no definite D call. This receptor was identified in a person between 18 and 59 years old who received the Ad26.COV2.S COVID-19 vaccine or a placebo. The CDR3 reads CASSESIGSMKADTQYF. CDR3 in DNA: TGCGCCAGCAGTGAGTCGATTGGCTCTATGAAAGCAGATACGCAGTATTTT.